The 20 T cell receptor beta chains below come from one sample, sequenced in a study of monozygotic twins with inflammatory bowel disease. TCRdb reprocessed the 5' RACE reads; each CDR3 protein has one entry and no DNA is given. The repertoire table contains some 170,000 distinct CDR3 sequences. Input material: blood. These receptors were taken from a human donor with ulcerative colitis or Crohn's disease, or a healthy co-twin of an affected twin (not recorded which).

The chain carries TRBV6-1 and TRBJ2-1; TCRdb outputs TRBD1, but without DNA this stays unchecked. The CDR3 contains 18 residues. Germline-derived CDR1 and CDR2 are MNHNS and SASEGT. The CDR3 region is CASSLRGNTQGFPNEQFF.

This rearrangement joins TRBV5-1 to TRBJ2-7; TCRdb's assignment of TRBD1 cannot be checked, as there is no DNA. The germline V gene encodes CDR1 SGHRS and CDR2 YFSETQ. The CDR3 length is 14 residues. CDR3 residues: CASSLDRGPYEQYF.

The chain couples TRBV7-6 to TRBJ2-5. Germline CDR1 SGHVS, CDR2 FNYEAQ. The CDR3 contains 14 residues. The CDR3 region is CASSLEQLGETQYF.

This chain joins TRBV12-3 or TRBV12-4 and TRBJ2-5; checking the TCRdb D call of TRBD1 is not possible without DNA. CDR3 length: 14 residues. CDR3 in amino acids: CASSGQGSQETQYF.

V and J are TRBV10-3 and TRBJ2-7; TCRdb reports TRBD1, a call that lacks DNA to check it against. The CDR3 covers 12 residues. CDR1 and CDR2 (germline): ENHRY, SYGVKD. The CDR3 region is CAISERDYEQYF.

CDR3 residues: CASSSKTGTGGDIFEQYF. V usage is TRBV27 and J usage is TRBJ2-7; TCRdb proposes TRBD1, but this gene call is untestable without DNA. CDR3 size: 18 residues. Germline CDR1 MNHEY, CDR2 SMNVEV (reference sequence).

CDR3 loop: CASSFRTGLLQETQYF. The V gene is TRBV7-2, the J gene TRBJ2-5; TCRdb selects TRBD1, and the lack of DNA leaves this call unchecked. Germline V CDR1 and CDR2: SGHTA, FQGNSA. The CDR3 loop spans 16 amino acids.

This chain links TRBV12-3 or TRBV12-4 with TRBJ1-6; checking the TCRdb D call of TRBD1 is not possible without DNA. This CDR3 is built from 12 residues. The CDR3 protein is CASSRTGGPLHF.

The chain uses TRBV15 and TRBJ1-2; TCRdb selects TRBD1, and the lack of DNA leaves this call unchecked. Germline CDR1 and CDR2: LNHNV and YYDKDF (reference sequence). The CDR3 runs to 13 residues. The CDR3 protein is CATSTGQVCGYTF.

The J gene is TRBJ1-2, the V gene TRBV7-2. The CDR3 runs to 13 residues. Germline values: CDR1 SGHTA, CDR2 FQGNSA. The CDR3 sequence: CASSLGLRWGYTF. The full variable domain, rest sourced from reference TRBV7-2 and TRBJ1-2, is GAGVSQSPSNKVTEKGKDVELRCDPISGHTALYWYRQSLGQGLEFLIYFQGNSAPDKSGLPSDRFSAERTGGSVSTLTIQRTQQEDSAVYLCASSLGLRWGYTFGSGTRLTVV.

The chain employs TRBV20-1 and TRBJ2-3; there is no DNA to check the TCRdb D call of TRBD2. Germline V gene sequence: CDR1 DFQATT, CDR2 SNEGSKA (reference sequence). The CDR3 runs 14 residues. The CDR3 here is CSADSGKSTDTQYF.

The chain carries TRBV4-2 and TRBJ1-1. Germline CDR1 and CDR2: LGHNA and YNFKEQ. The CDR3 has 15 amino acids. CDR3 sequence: CASSPSTQMNTEAFF.

CDR3 in amino acids: CASSVHPPGLEQYF. The genes are TRBV9 and TRBJ2-7. This CDR3 spans 14 amino acids. Germline V lookup: CDR1 SGDLS, CDR2 YYNGEE.

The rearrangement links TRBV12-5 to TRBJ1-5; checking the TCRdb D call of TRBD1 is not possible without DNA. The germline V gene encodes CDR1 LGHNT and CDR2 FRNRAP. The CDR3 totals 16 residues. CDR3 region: CASGFPGRFSNQPQHF.

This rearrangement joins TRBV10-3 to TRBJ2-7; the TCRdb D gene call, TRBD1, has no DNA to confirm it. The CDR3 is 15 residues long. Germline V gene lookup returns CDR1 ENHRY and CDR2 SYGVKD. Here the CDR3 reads CAISEGKDNSYEQYF.

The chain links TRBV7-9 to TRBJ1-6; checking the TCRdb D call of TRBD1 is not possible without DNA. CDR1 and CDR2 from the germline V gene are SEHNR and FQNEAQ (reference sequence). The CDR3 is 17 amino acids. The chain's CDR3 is CASSLATGPGNNSPLHF.

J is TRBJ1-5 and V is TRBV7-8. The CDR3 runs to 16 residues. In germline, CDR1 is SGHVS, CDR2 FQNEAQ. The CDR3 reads CASSLGQTGGNQPQHF.

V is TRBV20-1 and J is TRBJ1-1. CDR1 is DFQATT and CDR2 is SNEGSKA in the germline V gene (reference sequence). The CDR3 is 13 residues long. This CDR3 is CSARASGNTEAFF.

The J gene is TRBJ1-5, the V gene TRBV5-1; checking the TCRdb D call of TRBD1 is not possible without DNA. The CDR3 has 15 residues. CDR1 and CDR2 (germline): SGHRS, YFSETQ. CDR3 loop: CASSLTGGGNQPQHF.

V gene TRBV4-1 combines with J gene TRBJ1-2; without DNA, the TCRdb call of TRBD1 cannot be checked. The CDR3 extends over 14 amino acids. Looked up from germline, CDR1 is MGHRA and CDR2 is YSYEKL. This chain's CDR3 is CASSQRTGMEGYTF.